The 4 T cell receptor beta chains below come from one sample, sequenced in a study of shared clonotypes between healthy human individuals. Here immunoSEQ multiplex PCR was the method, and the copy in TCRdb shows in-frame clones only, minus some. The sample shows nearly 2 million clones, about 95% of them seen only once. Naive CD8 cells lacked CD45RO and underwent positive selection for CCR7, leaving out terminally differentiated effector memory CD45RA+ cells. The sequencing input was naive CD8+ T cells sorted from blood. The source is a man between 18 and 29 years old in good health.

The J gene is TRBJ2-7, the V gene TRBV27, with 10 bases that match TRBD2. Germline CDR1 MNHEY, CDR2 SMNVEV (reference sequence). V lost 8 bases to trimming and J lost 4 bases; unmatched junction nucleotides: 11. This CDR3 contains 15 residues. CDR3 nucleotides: TGTGCCAGCGCTCCGGGGGGACTAGCGATGTACGAGCAGTACTTC. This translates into CASAPGGLAMYEQYF.

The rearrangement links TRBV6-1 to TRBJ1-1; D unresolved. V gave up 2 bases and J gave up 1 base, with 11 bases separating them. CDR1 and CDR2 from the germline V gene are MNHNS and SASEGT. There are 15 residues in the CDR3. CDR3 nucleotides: TGTGCCAGCAGTGAACTATGGGCCCCGAACACTGAAGCTTTCTTT. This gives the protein CASSELWAPNTEAFF.

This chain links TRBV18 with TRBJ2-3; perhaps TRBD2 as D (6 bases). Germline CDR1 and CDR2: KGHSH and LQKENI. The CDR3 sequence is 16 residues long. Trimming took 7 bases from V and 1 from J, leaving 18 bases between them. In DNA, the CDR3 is TGTGCCAGCTTCTCATCGCCCAGCGGGCGCACAGATACGCAGTATTTT. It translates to CASFSSPSGRTDTQYF.

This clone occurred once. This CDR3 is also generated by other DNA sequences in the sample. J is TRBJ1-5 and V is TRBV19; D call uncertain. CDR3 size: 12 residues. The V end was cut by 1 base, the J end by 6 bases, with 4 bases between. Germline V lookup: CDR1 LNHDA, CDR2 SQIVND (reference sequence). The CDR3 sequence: CASSIAGQPQHF. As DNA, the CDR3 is TGTGCCAGTAGTATAGCAGGTCAGCCCCAGCATTTT. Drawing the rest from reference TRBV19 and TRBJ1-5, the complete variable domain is DGGITQSPKYLFRKEGQNVTLSCEQNLNHDAMYWYRQDPGQGLRLIYYSQIVNDFQKGDIAEGYSVSREKKESFPLTVTSAQKNPTAFYLCASSIAGQPQHFGDGTRLSIL.